The present T cell receptor (beta chain) was sequenced within a study of T-cell reconstitution after alpha-beta-depleted transplantation in children listed by TCRdb under 2016. About the study as a whole: The study quantitatively tracked T-cell immune reconstitution after TCRalphabeta/CD19-depleted allogeneic hematopoietic cell transplantation in children using TCR repertoire profiling. Study-wide conclusions, independent of this receptor: Apparently early alphabetaT-cell count recovery about two months after transplant reportedly relied on only several hundred rapidly expanded clones derived from non-depleted graft cells. Over subsequent months, a decline in hyperexpanded clone frequencies was noted, and after one year, T-cell counts and TCRbeta diversity were mostly ascribed to newly produced T cells. The high TCRbeta diversity at day 60 in some patients was ascribed to recipient T cells and intrathymic progenitors that had survived conditioning.

Comments on this clonotype: The antigen it binds to is not known. Base quality data are lacking; no much larger clone is found one base away.

CDR1 and CDR2 were assigned from the germline V gene (reference sequence) as DFQATT and SNEGSKA. The CDR3 starts with the cysteine, ends with the phenylalanine, and has 13 residues. Solely the CDR3 DNA is kept, with 39 bases framed from the first base. V is clipped by 3 bases and J by 1 base, and the sequence between their germline boundaries is 9 bases long. Sample treatment or condition, as interpreted from the label and publication: allogeneic hematopoietic cell transplantation with graft depleted of TCRalphabeta T cells and CD19 B cells. The children who served as transplant recipients had been given grafts of TCRalphabeta/CD19-depleted allogeneic hematopoietic cells. The protocol used for the library was PCR. The data were produced on an Illumina HiSeq 2500. TCR library preparation used molecular barcoding, with unique molecular identifiers applied to normalize quantification of the TCRbeta repertoire. Using fastp at Q25 and MiXCR, TCRdb reprocessed the public reads and kept productive beta chains. Rows with one shared CDR3 protein collapse into an entry with the most common genes and DNA. Present in this sample are around 600,000 distinct CDR3 sequences, around 23% of which were seen just once. Of the sample, 12% to 15% is held by the ten largest clones.

The receptor was derived from a boy in the first two years of life who had a stem cell transplant for acute myeloid leukemia, so the T cells may come from the graft donor. Source: PBMCs, mostly from graft donor cells, taken 360 days after TCRalphabeta/CD19-depleted stem cell transplant. The chain employs TRBV20-1 and TRBJ2-5; no D gene is confidently identified. CDR3 region: CSASPRSQETQYF. The nucleotides read TGCAGTGCTAGCCCCCGGAGCCAAGAGACCCAGTACTTC.